A selection of T cell receptor beta chains follows, all from one sample in a study of cytomegalovirus exposure and HLA in healthy donors. TCRdb keeps only in-frame clones here, not all; method: immunoSEQ multiplex PCR. The sample records 150,000 to 200,000 clones, 80% to 85% being singletons. The sample was PBMCs. These receptors were obtained from a man in his forties or fifties in good health and CMV-seronegative. CDR3s include the opening cysteine and the closing phenylalanine or tryptophan. The order of the fields is J gene, D gene, V gene, clone size, CDR3 protein, CDR3 DNA. The D gene is left open where the match is weak. Some rows mark clone size as missing; the rest say once, few, many or name a class of expanded clone.

TRBJ1-1,TRBD1,TRBV5-4,few,CASSPFRDRGTEAFF,TGTGCCAGCAGCCCATTCCGGGACAGGGGAACTGAAGCTTTCTTT
TRBJ2-3,-,TRBV7-9,-,CASSSEADFTDTQYF,TGTGCCAGCAGCTCGGAAGCGGACTTCACAGATACGCAGTATTTT
TRBJ2-3,-,TRBV4-3,-,CASSQDMRVTDTQYF,TGCGCCAGCAGCCAAGATATGCGAGTGACAGATACGCAGTATTTT
TRBJ2-7,TRBD1,TRBV7-9,once,CASRRPGQGAYEQYF,TGTGCCAGCAGGAGGCCGGGACAGGGGGCTTACGAGCAGTACTTC
TRBJ2-4,-,TRBV4-3,-,CASSQDYGPGDIQYF,TGCGCCAGCAGCCAAGATTATGGGCCCGGGGACATTCAGTACTTC
TRBJ1-2,TRBD1,TRBV9,-,CASSPRTGRYGYTF,TGTGCCAGCAGCCCTCGGACAGGGAGGTATGGCTACACCTTC
TRBJ1-2,-,TRBV7-9,-,CASSRPVGTPRYTF,TGTGCCAGCAGCCGCCCGGTGGGGACTCCTCGCTACACCTTC
TRBJ2-2,TRBD2,TRBV19,-,CASSPRAGKANTGELFF,TGTGCCAGTAGTCCCCGAGCGGGAAAGGCGAACACCGGGGAGCTGTTTTTT
TRBJ2-7,TRBD2,TRBV6-1,-,CASSTSGGTYEQYF,TGTGCCAGCAGTACTAGCGGAGGGACCTACGAGCAGTACTTC
TRBJ2-2,-,TRBV9,-,CASSVGQAGLPGELFF,TGTGCCAGCAGCGTAGGACAGGCAGGGCTCCCCGGGGAGCTGTTTTTT
TRBJ2-7,TRBD2,TRBV7-9,-,CASSLSSGGWYYEQYF,TGTGCCAGCAGCTTAAGTTCGGGGGGGTGGTACTACGAGCAGTACTTC
TRBJ1-5,TRBD1,TRBV27,-,CASSSGTGTQPQHF,TGTGCCAGCAGTTCTGGGACAGGGACTCAGCCCCAGCATTTT
TRBJ1-5,-,TRBV21-1,-,CASSKDREGRDLTVQPQHF,TGTGCCAGCAGCAAAGATAGGGAAGGCAGGGACTTGACAGTTCAGCCCCAGCATTTT
TRBJ2-5,TRBD2,TRBV28,-,CASSFRGRAGETQYF,TGTGCCAGCAGTTTTCGGGGGAGGGCCGGGGAGACCCAGTACTTC
TRBJ1-3,TRBD1,TRBV6-1,-,CASSARTGYENTIYF,TGTGCCAGCAGTGCCCGGACAGGGTACGAAAACACCATATATTTT
TRBJ1-2,-,TRBV2,-,CASGGNYGYTF,TGTGCCAGCGGAGGGAACTATGGCTACACCTTC
TRBJ2-5,TRBD1,TRBV7-2,-,CASSHSRLRGRETQYF,TGTGCCAGCAGCCATTCAAGACTCAGGGGGCGGGAGACCCAGTACTTC
TRBJ2-7,-,TRBV7-9,once,CASSAQGRGEQYF,TGTGCCAGCAGCGCACAGGGTCGAGGGGAGCAGTACTTC
TRBJ2-2,TRBD1,TRBV18,once,CASSPSGTVTGELFF,TGTGCCAGCTCACCGTCCGGGACAGTCACCGGGGAGCTGTTTTTT
TRBJ2-7,TRBD2,TRBV19,-,CASSRDYYYEQYF,TGTGCCAGTAGTAGGGACTACTACTACGAGCAGTACTTC
TRBJ2-3,-,TRBV29-1,-,CSAGTGIDTQYF,TGCAGCGCTGGGACTGGAATAGATACGCAGTATTTT
TRBJ1-2,-,TRBV2,-,CASSDSGKRTF,TGTGCCAGCAGTGATTCGGGGAAAAGGACCTTC
TRBJ2-7,TRBD1,TRBV6-1,-,CASSGRTGGREQYF,TGTGCCAGCAGTGGTCGGACAGGGGGCAGAGAGCAGTACTTC
TRBJ1-5,-,TRBV7-2,-,CASSLVGASNQPQHF,TGTGCCAGCAGCTTAGTGGGGGCTAGCAATCAGCCCCAGCATTTT
TRBJ2-2,TRBD2,TRBV7-2,-,CASSLRRGTSGKYTGELFF,TGTGCCAGCAGCTTGCGCAGGGGGACTAGCGGTAAATACACCGGGGAGCTGTTTTTT
TRBJ2-7,TRBD1,TRBV11-2,-,CASSPGTGGGEQYF,TGTGCCAGCAGCCCCGGGACAGGGGGTGGCGAGCAGTACTTC
TRBJ1-2,-,TRBV28,-,CASTGGYYGYTF,TGTGCCAGCACGGGAGGGTACTATGGCTACACCTTC
TRBJ1-6,-,TRBV5-4,-,CASSGPRTDKNSPLHF,TGTGCCAGCAGCGGGCCCCGGACAGATAAGAATTCACCCCTCCACTTT
TRBJ1-2,TRBD1,TRBV7-9,-,CASRKTGGDNYGYTF,TGTGCCAGCAGGAAAACAGGGGGCGACAACTATGGCTACACCTTC
TRBJ2-2,-,TRBV6-1,-,CASILTGSNTGELFF,TGTGCCAGCATACTAACAGGTTCGAACACCGGGGAGCTGTTTTTT
TRBJ1-4,-,TRBV7-2,few,CASSLAHGATNEKLFF,TGTGCCAGCAGCTTAGCGCACGGGGCAACTAATGAAAAACTGTTTTTT
TRBJ2-7,-,TRBV30,-,CAWKLTGVGEQYF,TGTGCCTGGAAACTGACGGGGGTGGGCGAGCAGTACTTC
TRBJ1-2,TRBD1,TRBV14,few,CASSQPGTGSYGYTF,TGTGCCAGCAGCCAACCCGGGACAGGGAGCTATGGCTACACCTTC
TRBJ2-1,TRBD2,TRBV4-3,-,CASSQGTSGRAHEQFF,TGCGCCAGCAGCCAGGGGACTAGCGGGAGGGCCCATGAGCAGTTCTTC
TRBJ2-5,-,TRBV19,once,CASSIGNEPPPRETQYF,TGTGCCAGTAGTATAGGTAATGAGCCACCCCCCCGAGAGACCCAGTACTTC
TRBJ1-4,TRBD1,TRBV15,many,CATSRLSGTGGEKLFF,TGTGCCACCAGCAGACTATCCGGGACAGGGGGCGAAAAACTGTTTTTT
TRBJ2-7,-,TRBV5-6,-,CASSLVIASSYEQYF,TGTGCCAGCAGCTTGGTTATAGCGAGCTCCTACGAGCAGTACTTC
TRBJ2-7,-,TRBV19,-,CASSFGLNPYEQYF,TGTGCCAGTAGTTTTGGACTGAACCCCTACGAGCAGTACTTC
TRBJ2-1,-,TRBV2,-,CASSVLSLNEQFF,TGTGCCAGCAGTGTTCTCTCCCTCAATGAGCAGTTCTTC
TRBJ2-1,-,TRBV9,-,CASSVGLVFYNEQFF,TGTGCCAGCAGCGTAGGTTTAGTTTTCTACAATGAGCAGTTCTTC
TRBJ1-5,-,TRBV7-2,-,CASSLGVRDSGPQHF,TGTGCCAGCAGCTTAGGTGTGAGAGACTCGGGGCCCCAGCATTTT
TRBJ1-4,-,TRBV6-5,once,CASSYDTTTNEKLFF,TGTGCCAGCAGTTACGATACTACAACTAATGAAAAACTGTTTTTT
TRBJ1-3,-,TRBV30,-,CAWYRGGGPSSGNTIYF,TGTGCCTGGTACCGCGGGGGCGGCCCGAGCTCTGGAAACACCATATATTTT
TRBJ2-5,-,TRBV11-2,-,CASSFGSGQRETQYF,TGTGCCAGCAGCTTCGGTAGCGGTCAGAGAGAGACCCAGTACTTC
TRBJ1-1,-,TRBV9,-,CASSVALGAGTEAFF,TGTGCCAGCAGCGTAGCTCTTGGGGCAGGGACTGAAGCTTTCTTT
TRBJ2-3,-,TRBV30,few,CAWRTGFGVDTQYF,TGTGCCTGGAGGACCGGGTTCGGGGTGGATACGCAGTATTTT